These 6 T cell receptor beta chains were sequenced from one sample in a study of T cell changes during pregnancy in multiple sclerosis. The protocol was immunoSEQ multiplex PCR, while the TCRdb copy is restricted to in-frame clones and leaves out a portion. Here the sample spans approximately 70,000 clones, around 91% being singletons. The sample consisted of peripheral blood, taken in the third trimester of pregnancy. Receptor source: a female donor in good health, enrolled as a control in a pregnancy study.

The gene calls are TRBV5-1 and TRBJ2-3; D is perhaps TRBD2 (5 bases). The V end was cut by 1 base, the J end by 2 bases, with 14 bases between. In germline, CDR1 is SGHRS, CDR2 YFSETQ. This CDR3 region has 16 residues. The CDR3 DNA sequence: TGCGCCAGCAGCTTGTGGGGAGCCTCCACCACAGATACGCAGTATTTT. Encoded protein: CASSLWGASTTDTQYF.

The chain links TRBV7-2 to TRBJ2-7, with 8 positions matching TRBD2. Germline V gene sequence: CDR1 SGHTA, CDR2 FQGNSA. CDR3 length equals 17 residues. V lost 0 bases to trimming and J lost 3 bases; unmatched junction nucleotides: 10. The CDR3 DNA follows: TGTGCCAGCAGCTTAGCTGTCGGGGGGGCTTTCCGCTACGAGCAGTACTTC. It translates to CASSLAVGGAFRYEQYF.

In DNA form, the CDR3 reads TGTGCCAGCAGTTCCCCCCAGGGGGCGAGGAAACCTGAAGCTTTCTTT. Encoded protein: CASSSPQGARKPEAFF. The J gene is TRBJ1-1, the V gene TRBV6-5, with 8 nucleotides matching TRBD1. The CDR3 loop spans 16 amino acids. Germline V gene sequence: CDR1 MNHEY, CDR2 SVGAGI. The junction had 13 bases not matched to a gene; V was cut back by 4 bases and J by 6 bases.

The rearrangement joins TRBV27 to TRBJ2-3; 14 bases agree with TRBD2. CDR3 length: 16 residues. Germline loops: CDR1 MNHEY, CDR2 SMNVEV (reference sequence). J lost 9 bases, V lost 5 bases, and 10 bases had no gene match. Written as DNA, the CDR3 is TGTGCCAGCAGTCTCCCGGGACTAGCGGGAGAGAAGACGCAGTATTTT. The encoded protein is CASSLPGLAGEKTQYF.

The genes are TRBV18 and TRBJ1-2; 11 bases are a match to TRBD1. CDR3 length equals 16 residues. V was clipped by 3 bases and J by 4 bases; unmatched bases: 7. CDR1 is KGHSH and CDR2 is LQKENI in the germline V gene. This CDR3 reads CASSPRGQGASYGYTF. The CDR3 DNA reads TGTGCCAGCTCACCCCGAGGACAGGGGGCAAGCTATGGCTACACCTTC. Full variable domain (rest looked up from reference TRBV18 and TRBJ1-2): NAGVMQNPRHLVRRRGQEARLRCSPMKGHSHVYWYRQLPEEGLKFMVYLQKENIIDESGMPKERFSAEFPKEGPSILRIQQVVRGDSAAYFCASSPRGQGASYGYTFGSGTRLTVV.

The CDR3 nucleotides are TGTGCCAGTAGCAATTCGGGACAGGGGGGATTCGAGCAGTACTTC. Amino acids: CASSNSGQGGFEQYF. V gene TRBV19 combines with J gene TRBJ2-7, with 11 bases that match TRBD1. Germline V CDR1 and CDR2: LNHDA, SQIVND (reference sequence). V shed 6 bases, J shed 6 bases, and the junction held 10 bases outside the gene matches. The CDR3 covers 15 residues.